This T cell receptor (beta chain) was sequenced in a study of blood T cell repertoires in COVID-19. Overall study context: T cells, B-cell-depleted T cells, or PBMCs supplied cDNA or gDNA.

CDR3 length equals 17 residues. Per the germline V gene, CDR1 is MNHNY and CDR2 is SVGAGI (reference sequence). Trimming removed 5 bases at V and 0 bases at J, with 17 bases between. Profiled with immunoSEQ multiplex PCR; TCRdb holds only in-frame clones, not every one. The data contain about 250,000 clones, 65% to 85% of them singletons. This clone was seen more than once but under ten times. The study drew participants aged about 18 to 95 years from around 24 US areas. Cohort assignment relied on participant-reported clinical history. Sequenced material: PBMCs or T cells enriched from blood (not recorded which). This sequence originates from a man in his forties or fifties who had recovered from COVID-19. This chain uses TRBV6-6 with TRBJ2-1; D possibly corresponds to TRBD2 (6 bases). CDR3 residues: CASSRVSGISSYNEQFF. CDR3 nucleotide sequence: TGTGCCAGCAGTCGGGTTAGCGGAATCAGCTCCTACAATGAGCAGTTCTTC.